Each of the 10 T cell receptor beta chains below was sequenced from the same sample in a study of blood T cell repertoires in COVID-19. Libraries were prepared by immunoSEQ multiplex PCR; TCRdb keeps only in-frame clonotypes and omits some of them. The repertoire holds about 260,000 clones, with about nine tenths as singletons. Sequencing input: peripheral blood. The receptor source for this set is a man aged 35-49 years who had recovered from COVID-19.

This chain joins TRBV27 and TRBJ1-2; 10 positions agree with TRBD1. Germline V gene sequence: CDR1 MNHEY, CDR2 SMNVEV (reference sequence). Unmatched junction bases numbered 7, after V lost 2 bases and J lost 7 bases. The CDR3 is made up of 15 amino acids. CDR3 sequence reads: CASSLAPTGGAGYTF. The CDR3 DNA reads TGTGCCAGCAGTTTAGCGCCGACAGGGGGCGCTGGCTACACCTTC.

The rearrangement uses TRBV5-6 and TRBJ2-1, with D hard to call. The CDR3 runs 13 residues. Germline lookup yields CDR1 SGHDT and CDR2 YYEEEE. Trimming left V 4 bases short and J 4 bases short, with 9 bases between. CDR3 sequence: CASSLWRYNEQFF. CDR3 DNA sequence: TGTGCCAGCAGCCTTTGGAGATACAATGAGCAGTTCTTC. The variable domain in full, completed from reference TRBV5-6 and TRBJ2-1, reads DAGVTQSPTHLIKTRGQQVTLRCSPKSGHDTVSWYQQALGQGPQFIFQYYEEEERQRGNFPDRFSGHQFPNYSSELNVNALLLGDSALYLCASSLWRYNEQFFGPGTRLTVL.

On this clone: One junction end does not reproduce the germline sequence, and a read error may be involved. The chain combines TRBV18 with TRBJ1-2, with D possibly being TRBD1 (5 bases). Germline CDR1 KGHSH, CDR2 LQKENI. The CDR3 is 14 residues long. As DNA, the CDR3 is TGTGCCAGCTCACCACCTGGGGCGAACTCTGGCTACACCTTC. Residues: CASSPPGANSGYTF.

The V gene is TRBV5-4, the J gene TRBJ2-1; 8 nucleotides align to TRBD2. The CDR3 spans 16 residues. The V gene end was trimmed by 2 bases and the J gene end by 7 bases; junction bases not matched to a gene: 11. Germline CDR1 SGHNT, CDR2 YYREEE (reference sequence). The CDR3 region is CASSFGGRPTGNEQFF. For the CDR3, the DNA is TGTGCCAGCAGCTTTGGCGGGAGGCCAACAGGAAATGAGCAGTTCTTC.

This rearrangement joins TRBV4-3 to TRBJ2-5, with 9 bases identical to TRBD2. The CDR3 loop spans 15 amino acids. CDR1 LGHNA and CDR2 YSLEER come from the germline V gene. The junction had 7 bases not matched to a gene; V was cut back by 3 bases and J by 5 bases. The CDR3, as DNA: TGCGCCAGCAGCCAGGGCGGGGGGGCGGTGGAGACCCAGTACTTC. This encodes CASSQGGGAVETQYF.

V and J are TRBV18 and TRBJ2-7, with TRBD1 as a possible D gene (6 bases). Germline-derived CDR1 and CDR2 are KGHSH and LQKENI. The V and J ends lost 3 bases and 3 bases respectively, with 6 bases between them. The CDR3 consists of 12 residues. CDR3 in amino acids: CASSPTGYEQYF. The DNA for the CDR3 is TGTGCCAGCTCACCGACAGGCTACGAGCAGTACTTC.

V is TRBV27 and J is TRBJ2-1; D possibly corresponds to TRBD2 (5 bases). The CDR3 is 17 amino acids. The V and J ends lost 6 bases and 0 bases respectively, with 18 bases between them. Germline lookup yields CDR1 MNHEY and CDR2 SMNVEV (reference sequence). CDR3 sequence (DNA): TGTGCCAGCAGATTTGAGCGGATAACCAGCTCCTACAATGAGCAGTTCTTC. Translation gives CASRFERITSSYNEQFF.

CDR3 sequence: CASSYSRQGNNEQFF. The DNA for the CDR3 is TGTGCCAGCAGTTACTCGAGACAGGGTAACAATGAGCAGTTCTTC. The chain is built from TRBV6-5 and TRBJ2-1; TRBD1 matches at 7 bases. The CDR3 runs 15 residues. Trimming cost V 0 bases and J 5 bases; bases outside gene matches: 4. Germline CDR1 is MNHEY and CDR2 is SVGAGI.

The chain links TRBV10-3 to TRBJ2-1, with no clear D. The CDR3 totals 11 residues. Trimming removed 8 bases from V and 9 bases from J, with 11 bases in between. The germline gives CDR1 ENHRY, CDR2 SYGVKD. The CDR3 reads CAIGEVTEQFF. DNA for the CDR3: TGTGCCATCGGAGAGGTGACTGAGCAGTTCTTC.

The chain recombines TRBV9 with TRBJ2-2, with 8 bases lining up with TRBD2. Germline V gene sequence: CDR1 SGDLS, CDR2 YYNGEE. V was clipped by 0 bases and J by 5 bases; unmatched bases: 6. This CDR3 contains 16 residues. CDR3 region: CASSVAGGPGTGELFF. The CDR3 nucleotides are TGTGCCAGCAGCGTAGCGGGAGGGCCTGGGACCGGGGAGCTGTTTTTT. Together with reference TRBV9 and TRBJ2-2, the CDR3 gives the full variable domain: DSGVTQTPKHLITATGQRVTLRCSPRSGDLSVYWYQQSLDQGLQFLIQYYNGEERAKGNILERFSAQQFPDLHSELNLSSLELGDSALYFCASSVAGGPGTGELFFGEGSRLTVL.